This T cell receptor (beta chain) comes out of a study of blood T cell repertoires in COVID-19. Germline-derived CDR1 and CDR2 are SNHLY and FYNNEI. V dropped 6 bases and J dropped 0; count of bases not matched to a gene: 9. This CDR3 is 16 amino acids long. The assay was immunoSEQ multiplex PCR, and TCRdb's table has in-frame clones only and misses some. The profile covers over 65,000 clones, with less than 90% appearing a single time and about 6% taken by the ten largest. Patients in Seattle were enrolled during active infection, then followed longitudinally. The source material was peripheral blood. This clonotype was obtained from an older man with COVID-19, enrolled during active disease. This chain links TRBV2 with TRBJ2-7, with TRBD1 matching over 9 bases. The CDR3 loop is CASRAPLTGGSYEQYF. CDR3 nucleotides: TGTGCCAGCAGAGCCCCCCTGACAGGGGGCTCCTACGAGCAGTACTTC.